This TCR beta chain was sequenced for a study of blood T cell repertoires in COVID-19. Study members were between about 18 and 89 years old and lived in 20 to 30 US regions. Per the original data handling: Quantification of nucleated cells was approximated via reference gene primer amplification. Clones were sequenced by immunoSEQ multiplex PCR, and TCRdb holds only the in-frame ones, with some missing. The DNA was the basis for D and trimming; V, J and clone size are from that table. The data hold a few hundred thousand clones, with roughly 86% observed a single time. From germline, CDR1 is SGHTA and CDR2 FQGNSA. With V trimmed by 5 bases and J by 5 bases, 11 bases remained unmatched. This CDR3 contains 15 residues.

The chain is built from TRBV7-2 and TRBJ1-2, with 7 bases lining up with TRBD1. The sequence came from a woman between 18 and 30 years old who had recovered from COVID-19. The specimen was PBMCs or T cells enriched from blood (not recorded which). The DNA for the CDR3 is TGTGCCAGCAGCATCACAGGGGATGGGGGGTATGGCTACACCTTC. As protein: CASSITGDGGYGYTF.